This T cell receptor (beta chain) was obtained from a study of a mutant IDH1 vaccine in newly diagnosed glioma. Whole-study context: With temozolomide cycles, or 4-6 weeks after radiotherapy alone, vaccination was started. Points from the study as a whole: With respect to changes in top peripheral T cell clonotypes, pseudoprogression seemed unrelated.

This clone has only a few counts. What it binds is unknown. Germline CDR1 reads MGHRA; CDR2 reads YSYEKL. This CDR3 spans 16 amino acids. V dropped 2 bases and J dropped 1 base, with 14 bases sitting between them. Time point given: week 35, safety follow-up. Vaccination used 300 ug of mutant IDH1 20-mer peptide per dose, with topical imiquimod. Astrocytomas that were new, WHO grade 3 or 4, IDH1-mutant and ATRX-lost were present in the donors. Some clones are missing from TCRdb's copy, which holds only in-frame ones; the method was immunoSEQ multiplex PCR. The sample yields about 32,000 clones, about 80% seen once.

Source: PBMCs, taken from a glioma patient whose treatment included an IDH1 peptide vaccine. The V and J genes are TRBV4-1 and TRBJ1-1; TRBD1 might be the D (5 bases). This clonotype originated in a man between 40 and 49 years old with glioma. Some clones in this sample may be carry-over from other donors' samples. CDR3 nucleotides: TGCGCCAGCAGCCAACCAAGGGGAGGCCAGAACACTGAAGCTTTCTTT. Translation gives CASSQPRGGQNTEAFF.